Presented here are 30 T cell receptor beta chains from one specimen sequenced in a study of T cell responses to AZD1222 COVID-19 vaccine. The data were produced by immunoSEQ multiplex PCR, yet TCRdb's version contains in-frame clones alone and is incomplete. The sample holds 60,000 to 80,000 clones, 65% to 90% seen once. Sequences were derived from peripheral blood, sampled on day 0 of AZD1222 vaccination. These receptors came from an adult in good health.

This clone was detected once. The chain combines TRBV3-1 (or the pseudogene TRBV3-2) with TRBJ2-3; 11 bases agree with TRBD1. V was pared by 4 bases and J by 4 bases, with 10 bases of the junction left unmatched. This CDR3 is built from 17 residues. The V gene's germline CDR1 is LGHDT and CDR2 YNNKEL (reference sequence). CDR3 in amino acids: CASSLRTGGNRPDTQYF. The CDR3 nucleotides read TGTGCCAGCAGCCTAAGGACAGGGGGCAATAGGCCAGATACGCAGTATTTT.

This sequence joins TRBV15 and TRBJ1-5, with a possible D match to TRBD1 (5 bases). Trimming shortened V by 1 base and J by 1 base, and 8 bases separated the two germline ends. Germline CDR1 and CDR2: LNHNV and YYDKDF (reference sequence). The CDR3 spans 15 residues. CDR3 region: CATSRGQGSNQPQHF. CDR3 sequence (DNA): TGTGCCACCAGCAGAGGCCAGGGAAGCAATCAGCCCCAGCATTTT.

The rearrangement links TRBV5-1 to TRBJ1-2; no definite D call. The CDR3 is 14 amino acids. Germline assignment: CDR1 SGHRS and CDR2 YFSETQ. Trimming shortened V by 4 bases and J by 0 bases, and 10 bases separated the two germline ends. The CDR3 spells CASSREEPNYGYTF. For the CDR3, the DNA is TGCGCCAGCAGCAGGGAGGAGCCTAACTATGGCTACACCTTC.

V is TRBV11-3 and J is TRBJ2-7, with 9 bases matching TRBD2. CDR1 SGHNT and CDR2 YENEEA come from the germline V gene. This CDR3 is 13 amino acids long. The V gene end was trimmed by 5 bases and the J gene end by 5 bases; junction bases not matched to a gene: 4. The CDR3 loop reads CASSPGTSNEQYF. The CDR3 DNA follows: TGTGCCAGCAGCCCCGGGACTAGCAACGAGCAGTACTTC.

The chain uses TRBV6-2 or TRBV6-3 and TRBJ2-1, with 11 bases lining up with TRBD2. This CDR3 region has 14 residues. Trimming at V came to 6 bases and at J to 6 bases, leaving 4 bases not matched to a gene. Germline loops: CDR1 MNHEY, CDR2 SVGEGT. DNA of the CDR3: TGTGCCAGCAGCGTTAGCGGGGGGGCCAATGAGCAGTTCTTC. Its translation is CASSVSGGANEQFF.

The CDR3 DNA follows: TGTGCCAGCAGCCAAGCCGGACAGGGTCGCACCCTCCACTTT. Its translation is CASSQAGQGRTLHF. The chain employs TRBV14 and TRBJ1-6; 8 nucleotides align to TRBD1. The V segment lost 1 base and the J segment 14 bases; nucleotides outside the gene matches: 7. The germline gives CDR1 SGHDN, CDR2 FVKESK. The CDR3 contains 14 residues.

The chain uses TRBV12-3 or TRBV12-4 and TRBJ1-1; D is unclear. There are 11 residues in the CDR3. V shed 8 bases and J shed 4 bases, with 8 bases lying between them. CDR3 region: CASREFTEAFF. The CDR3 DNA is TGTGCCAGCCGGGAGTTCACTGAAGCTTTCTTT.

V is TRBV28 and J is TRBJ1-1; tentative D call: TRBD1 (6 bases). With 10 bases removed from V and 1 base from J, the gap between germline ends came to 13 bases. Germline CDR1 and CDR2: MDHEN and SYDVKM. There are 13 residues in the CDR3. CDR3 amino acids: CATRGPWNTEAFF. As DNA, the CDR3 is TGTGCCACCAGGGGTCCCTGGAACACTGAAGCTTTCTTT.

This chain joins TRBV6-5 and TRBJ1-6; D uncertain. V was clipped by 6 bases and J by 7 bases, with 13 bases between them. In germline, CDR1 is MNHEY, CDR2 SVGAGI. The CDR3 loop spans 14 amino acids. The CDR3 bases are TGTGCCAGCAGGACGCTCACAAACAATTCACCCCTCCACTTT. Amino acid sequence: CASRTLTNNSPLHF.

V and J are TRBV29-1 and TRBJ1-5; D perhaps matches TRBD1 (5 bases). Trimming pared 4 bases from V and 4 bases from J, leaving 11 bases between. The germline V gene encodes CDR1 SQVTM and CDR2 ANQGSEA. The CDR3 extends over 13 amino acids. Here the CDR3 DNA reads TGCAGCGTTGCAGACGGGGGAAATCAGCCCCAGCATTTT. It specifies CSVADGGNQPQHF.

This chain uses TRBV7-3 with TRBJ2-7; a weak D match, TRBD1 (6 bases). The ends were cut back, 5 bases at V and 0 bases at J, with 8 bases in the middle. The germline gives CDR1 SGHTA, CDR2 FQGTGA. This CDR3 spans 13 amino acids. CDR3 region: CASSQGGSYEQYF. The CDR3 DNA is TGTGCCAGCAGCCAAGGGGGCTCCTACGAGCAGTACTTC.

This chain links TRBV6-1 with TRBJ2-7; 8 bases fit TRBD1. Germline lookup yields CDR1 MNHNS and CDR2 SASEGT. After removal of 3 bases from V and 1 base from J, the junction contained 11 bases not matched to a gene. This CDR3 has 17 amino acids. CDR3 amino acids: CASSEIHRDRFSYEQYF. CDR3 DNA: TGTGCCAGCAGTGAGATTCACCGGGACAGGTTTTCCTACGAGCAGTACTTC.

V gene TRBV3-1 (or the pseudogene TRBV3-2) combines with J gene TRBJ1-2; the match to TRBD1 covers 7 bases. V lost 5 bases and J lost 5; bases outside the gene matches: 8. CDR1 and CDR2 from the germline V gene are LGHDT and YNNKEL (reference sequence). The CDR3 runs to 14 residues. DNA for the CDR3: TGTGCCAGCAGCTCCAACAGGGGAATTTATGGCTACACCTTC. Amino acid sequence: CASSSNRGIYGYTF.

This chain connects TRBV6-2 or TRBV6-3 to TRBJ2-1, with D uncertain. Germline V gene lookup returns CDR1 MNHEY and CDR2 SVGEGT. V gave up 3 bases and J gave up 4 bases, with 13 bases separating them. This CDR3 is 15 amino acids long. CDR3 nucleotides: TGTGCCAGCAGTTATCAGCAGGACGGTTACAATGAGCAGTTCTTC. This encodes CASSYQQDGYNEQFF.

DNA of the CDR3: TGTGCCAGCACTCCCGGGAGCTCTGGGGCCAACGTCCTGACTTTC. This codes for CASTPGSSGANVLTF. The V gene is TRBV6-5, the J gene TRBJ2-6, with D maybe TRBD2 (6 bases). Germline V gene lookup returns CDR1 MNHEY and CDR2 SVGAGI. V was clipped by 7 bases and J by 0 bases, with 10 bases between them. The CDR3 loop spans 15 amino acids.

The CDR3 DNA sequence: TGTGCCAGCTTACAGGGCAACTATGGCTACACCTTC. It codes for CASLQGNYGYTF. This rearrangement joins TRBV6-5 to TRBJ1-2, with TRBD1 as a possible D gene (6 bases). Deletions cut 8 bases from V and 2 bases from J, with 9 bases between. Germline V gives CDR1 MNHEY, CDR2 SVGAGI. The CDR3 covers 12 residues.

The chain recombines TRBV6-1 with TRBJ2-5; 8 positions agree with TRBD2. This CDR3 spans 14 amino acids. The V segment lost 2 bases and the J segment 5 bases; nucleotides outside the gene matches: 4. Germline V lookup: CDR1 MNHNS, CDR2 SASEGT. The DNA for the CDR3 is TGTGCCAGCAGTGAACCGGGACTAGTGGAGACCCAGTACTTC. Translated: CASSEPGLVETQYF.

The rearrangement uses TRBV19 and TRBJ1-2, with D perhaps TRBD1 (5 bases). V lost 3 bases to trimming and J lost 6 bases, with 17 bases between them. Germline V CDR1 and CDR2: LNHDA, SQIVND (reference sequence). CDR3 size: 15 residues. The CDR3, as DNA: TGTGCCAGTAGTATCCTAACAGGAGGTCTTGATGGCTACACCTTC. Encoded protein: CASSILTGGLDGYTF.

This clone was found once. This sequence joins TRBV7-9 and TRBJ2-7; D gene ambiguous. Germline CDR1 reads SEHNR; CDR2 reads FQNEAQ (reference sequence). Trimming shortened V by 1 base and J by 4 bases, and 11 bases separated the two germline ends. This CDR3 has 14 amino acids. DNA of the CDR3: TGTGCCAGCAGCTTAGAAAACCCAGGATACGAGCAGTACTTC. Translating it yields CASSLENPGYEQYF.

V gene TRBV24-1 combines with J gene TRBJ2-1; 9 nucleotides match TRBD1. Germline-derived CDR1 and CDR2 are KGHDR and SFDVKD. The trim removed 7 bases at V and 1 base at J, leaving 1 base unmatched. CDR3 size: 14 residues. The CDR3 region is CATRGQGSYNEQFF. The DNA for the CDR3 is TGTGCCACCAGGGGACAGGGATCCTACAATGAGCAGTTCTTC.

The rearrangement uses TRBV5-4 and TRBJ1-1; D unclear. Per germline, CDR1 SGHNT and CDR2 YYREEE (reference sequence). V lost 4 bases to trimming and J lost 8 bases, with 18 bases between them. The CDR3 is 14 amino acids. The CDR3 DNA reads TGTGCCAGCAGCGCCCGGTTCGGAGGCAACGAAGCTTTCTTT. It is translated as CASSARFGGNEAFF.

CDR3 sequence: CASSVGQDNSPLHF. The DNA for the CDR3 is TGTGCCAGCAGCGTCGGGCAAGACAATTCACCCCTCCACTTT. The V gene is TRBV9, the J gene TRBJ1-6; D gene uncertain. Trimming removed 2 bases at V and 7 bases at J, with 10 bases between. Germline V gene sequence: CDR1 SGDLS, CDR2 YYNGEE. CDR3 length: 14 residues.

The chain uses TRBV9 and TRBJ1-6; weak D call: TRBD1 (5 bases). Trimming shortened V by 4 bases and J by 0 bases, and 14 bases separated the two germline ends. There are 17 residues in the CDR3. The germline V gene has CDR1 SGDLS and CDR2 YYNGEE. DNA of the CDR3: TGTGCCAGCAGCCTTGACAGTCTAAGCTCCTATAATTCACCCCTCCACTTT. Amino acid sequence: CASSLDSLSSYNSPLHF.

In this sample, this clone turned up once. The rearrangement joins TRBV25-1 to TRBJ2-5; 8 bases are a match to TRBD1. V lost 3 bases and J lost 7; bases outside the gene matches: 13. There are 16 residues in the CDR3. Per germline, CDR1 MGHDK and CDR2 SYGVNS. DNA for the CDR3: TGTGCCAGCAGTGACCCTGGACAGGACAGGGTTGGGACCCAGTACTTC. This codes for CASSDPGQDRVGTQYF.

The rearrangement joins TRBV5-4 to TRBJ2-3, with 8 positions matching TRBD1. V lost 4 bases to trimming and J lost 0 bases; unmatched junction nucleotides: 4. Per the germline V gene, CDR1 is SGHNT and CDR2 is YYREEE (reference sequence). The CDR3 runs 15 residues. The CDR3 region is CASSPGQASTDTQYF. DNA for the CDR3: TGTGCCAGCAGCCCGGGACAGGCAAGCACAGATACGCAGTATTTT.

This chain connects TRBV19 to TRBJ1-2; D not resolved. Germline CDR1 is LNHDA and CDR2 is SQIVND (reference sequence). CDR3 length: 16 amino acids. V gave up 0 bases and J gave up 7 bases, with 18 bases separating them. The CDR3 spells CASSIDDDHIILGYTF. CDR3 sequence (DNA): TGTGCCAGTAGTATAGATGACGATCACATAATACTTGGCTACACCTTC.

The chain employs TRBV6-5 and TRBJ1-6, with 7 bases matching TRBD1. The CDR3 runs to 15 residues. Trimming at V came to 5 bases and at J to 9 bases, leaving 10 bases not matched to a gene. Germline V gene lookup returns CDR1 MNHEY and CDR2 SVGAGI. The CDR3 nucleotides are TGTGCCAGCAGTACCGGGGACAGTGTAGGTTCACCCCTCCACTTT. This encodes CASSTGDSVGSPLHF.

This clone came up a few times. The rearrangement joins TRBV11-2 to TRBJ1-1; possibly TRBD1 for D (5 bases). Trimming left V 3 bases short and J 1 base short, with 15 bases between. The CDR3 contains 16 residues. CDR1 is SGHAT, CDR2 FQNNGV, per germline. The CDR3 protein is CASSLSGTFTNTEAFF. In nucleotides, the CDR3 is TGTGCCAGCAGCTTGTCAGGGACTTTTACGAACACTGAAGCTTTCTTT.

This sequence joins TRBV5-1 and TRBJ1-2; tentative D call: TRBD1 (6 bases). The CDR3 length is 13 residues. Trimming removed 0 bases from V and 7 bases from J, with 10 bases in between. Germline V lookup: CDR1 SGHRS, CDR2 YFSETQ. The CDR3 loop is CASSLVQGGGYTF. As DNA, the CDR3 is TGCGCCAGCAGCTTGGTACAGGGTGGTGGCTACACCTTC.

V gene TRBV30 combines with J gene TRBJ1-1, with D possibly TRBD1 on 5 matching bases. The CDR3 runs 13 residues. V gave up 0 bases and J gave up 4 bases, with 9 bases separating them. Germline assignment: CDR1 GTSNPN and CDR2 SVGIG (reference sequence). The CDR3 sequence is CAWSVGRGTEAFF. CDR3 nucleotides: TGTGCCTGGAGTGTGGGTAGGGGCACTGAAGCTTTCTTT. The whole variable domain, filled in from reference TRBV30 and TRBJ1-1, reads SQTIHQWPATLVQPVGSPLSLECTVEGTSNPNLYWYRQAAGRGLQLLFYSVGIGQISSEVPQNLSASRPQDRQFILSSKKLLLSDSGFYLCAWSVGRGTEAFFGQGTRLTVV.